This T cell receptor (beta chain) originates from a study of blood T cell repertoires in COVID-19. About the study: Material from acute and convalescent COVID-19 was sourced from the United States, Italy and Spain. Sources were T cells, B-cell-depleted T cells, or PBMCs; the material itself was cDNA or gDNA.

The germline CDR1 and CDR2 sequences are MNHEY and SVGEGT. This CDR3 is built from 14 residues. Between the trimmed V and J ends, which lost 5 bases and 1 base, there was a span of 10 bases. In the source study's methods: The assay estimated nucleated cells by amplifying reference gene primers. Sequencing was performed with immunoSEQ multiplex PCR; in TCRdb, only in-frame clones are kept and a portion is missing. V, J and clone size reflect that table, while D and trimming were determined from the DNA. The repertoire holds fewer than 90,000 clones, with almost 85% as singletons. This receptor was taken from a man aged 45-65 years with acute or convalescent COVID-19. The sample taken for sequencing was peripheral blood. The rearrangement links TRBV6-2 or TRBV6-3 to TRBJ2-3; no reliable D call. The CDR3 loop reads CASSPSGGTDTQYF. CDR3 sequence (DNA): TGTGCCAGCAGTCCCTCCGGAGGCACAGATACGCAGTATTTT.